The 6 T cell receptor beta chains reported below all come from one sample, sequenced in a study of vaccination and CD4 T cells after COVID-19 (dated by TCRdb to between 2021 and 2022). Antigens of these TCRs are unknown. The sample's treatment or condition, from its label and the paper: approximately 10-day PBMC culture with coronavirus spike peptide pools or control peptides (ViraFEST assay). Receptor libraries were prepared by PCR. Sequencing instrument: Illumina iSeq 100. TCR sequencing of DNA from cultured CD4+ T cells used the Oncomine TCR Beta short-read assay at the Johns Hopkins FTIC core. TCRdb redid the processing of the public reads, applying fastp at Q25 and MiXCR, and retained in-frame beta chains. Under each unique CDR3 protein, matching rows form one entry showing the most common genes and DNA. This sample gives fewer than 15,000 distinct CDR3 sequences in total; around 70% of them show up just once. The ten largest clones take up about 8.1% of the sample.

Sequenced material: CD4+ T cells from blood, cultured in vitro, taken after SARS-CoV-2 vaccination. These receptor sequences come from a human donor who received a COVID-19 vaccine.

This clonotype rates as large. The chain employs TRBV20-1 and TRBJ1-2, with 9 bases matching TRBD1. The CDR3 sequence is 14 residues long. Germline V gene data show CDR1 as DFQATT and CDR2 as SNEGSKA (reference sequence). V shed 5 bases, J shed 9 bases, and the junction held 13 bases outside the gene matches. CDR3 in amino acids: CSAVEPGQGGSYTF. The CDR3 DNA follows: TGCAGTGCTGTAGAACCGGGACAGGGAGGAAGCTACACCTTC.

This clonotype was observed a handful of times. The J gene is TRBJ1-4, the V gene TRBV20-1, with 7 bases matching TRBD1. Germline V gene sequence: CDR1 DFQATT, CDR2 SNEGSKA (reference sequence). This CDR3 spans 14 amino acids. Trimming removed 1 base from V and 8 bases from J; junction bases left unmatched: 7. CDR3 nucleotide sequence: TGCAGTGCTAGAGGACAGGGTGGGGGAGAAAAACTGTTTTTT. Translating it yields CSARGQGGGEKLFF.

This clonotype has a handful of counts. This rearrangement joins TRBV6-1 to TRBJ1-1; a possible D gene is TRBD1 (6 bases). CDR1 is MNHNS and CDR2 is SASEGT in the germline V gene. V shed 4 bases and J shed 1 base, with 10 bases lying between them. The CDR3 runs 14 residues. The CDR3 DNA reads TGTGCCAGCAGTGTTCTACAGGGGAACACTGAAGCTTTCTTT. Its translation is CASSVLQGNTEAFF.

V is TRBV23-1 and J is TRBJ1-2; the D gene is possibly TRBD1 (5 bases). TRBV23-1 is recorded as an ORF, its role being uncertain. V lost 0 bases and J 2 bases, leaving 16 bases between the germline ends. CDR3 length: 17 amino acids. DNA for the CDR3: TGCGCCAGCAGTCAATCCCTGGGGGGACTCAAGAACTATGGCTACACCTTC. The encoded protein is CASSQSLGGLKNYGYTF.

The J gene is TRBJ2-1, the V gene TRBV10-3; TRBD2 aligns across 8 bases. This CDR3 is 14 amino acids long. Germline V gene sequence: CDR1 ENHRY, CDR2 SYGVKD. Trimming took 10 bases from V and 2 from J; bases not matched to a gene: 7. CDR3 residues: CATIAGPAYNEQFF. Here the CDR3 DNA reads TGTGCCACAATAGCGGGGCCCGCCTACAATGAGCAGTTCTTC.

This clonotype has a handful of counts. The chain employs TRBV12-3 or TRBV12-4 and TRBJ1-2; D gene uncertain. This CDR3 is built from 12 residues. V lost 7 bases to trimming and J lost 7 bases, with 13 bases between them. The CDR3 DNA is TGTGCCAGCAAGAGAGGAGAGGGTGGCTACACCTTC. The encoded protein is CASKRGEGGYTF.